This entry is about one T cell receptor beta chain. Its matching antigen is unknown. The sample originates from a study of shared clonotypes between healthy human individuals. On the study more broadly: Participating donors consisted of a couple of women and a few men aged 18 to 49. Whole-study results and caveats: In contrast to clonotypes shared by all four donors, non-shared clonotypes had lower generation probabilities.

Naive CD8 cells lacked CD45RO, underwent positive selection for CCR7 and left out terminally differentiated effector memory CD45RA+ cells. For sorted subsets, 150 to 250 ng DNA per replicate equaled around 28,000 T cell genomes. Profiled with immunoSEQ multiplex PCR; TCRdb holds only in-frame clones, not every one. The sample records about 580,000 clones, 98% being singletons. The CDR3 runs to 15 residues. The V end lost 1 base, the J end lost 6 bases, and 15 bases lay between the germline ends. Per the germline V gene, CDR1 is PRHDT and CDR2 is FYEKMQ (reference sequence). The receptor was derived from a man aged 30-40 years in good health. This sequence joins TRBV13 and TRBJ2-5, with no clear D. Material: naive CD8+ T cells sorted from blood. CDR3 sequence (DNA): TGTGCCAGCAGCTTAGCTGGGCTGGCGCAGAAGACCCAGTACTTC. This gives the protein CASSLAGLAQKTQYF.